This TCR beta chain originates from a study of blood T cell repertoires in COVID-19. Trimming shortened V by 1 base and J by 4 bases, and 8 bases separated the two germline ends. There are 14 residues in the CDR3. CDR1 and CDR2 (germline): SEHNR, FQNEAQ (reference sequence). In the authors' methods: Estimated nucleated cell counts came from reference gene primer amplification. Sequencing used immunoSEQ multiplex PCR; TCRdb keeps in-frame clones, though not all of them. V and J calls and clone size follow that table, whereas D and trimming were derived from the DNA. The table includes 100,000 or so clones, approximately 82% detected once. This clone has a single count.

The gene calls are TRBV7-9 and TRBJ1-3, with D unclear. Source material: peripheral blood. The receptor was derived from a man over 45 with active or convalescent COVID-19. The CDR3 DNA reads TGTGCCAGCAGCTTAGTAACAGACGGAAACACCATATATTTT. This sequence encodes CASSLVTDGNTIYF.